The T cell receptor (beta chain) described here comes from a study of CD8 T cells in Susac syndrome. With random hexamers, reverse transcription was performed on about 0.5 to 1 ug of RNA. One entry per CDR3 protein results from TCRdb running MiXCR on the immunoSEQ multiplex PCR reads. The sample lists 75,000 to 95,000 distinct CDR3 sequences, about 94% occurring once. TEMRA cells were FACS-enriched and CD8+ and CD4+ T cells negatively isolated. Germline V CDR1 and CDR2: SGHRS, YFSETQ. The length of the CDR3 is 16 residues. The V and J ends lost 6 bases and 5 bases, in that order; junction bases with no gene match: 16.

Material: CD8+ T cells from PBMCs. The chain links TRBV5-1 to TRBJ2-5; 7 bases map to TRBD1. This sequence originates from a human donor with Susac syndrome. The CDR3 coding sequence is TGCGCCAGCACCACCGACAGGGCTGGATTTGGGGAGACCCAGTACTTC. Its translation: CASTTDRAGFGETQYF. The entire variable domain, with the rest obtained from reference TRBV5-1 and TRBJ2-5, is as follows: KAGVTQTPRYLIKTRGQQVTLSCSPISGHRSVSWYQQTPGQGLQFLFEYFSETQRNKGNFPGRFSGRQFSNSRSEMNVSTLELGDSALYLCASTTDRAGFGETQYFGPGTRLLVL.